These 19 T cell receptor beta chains were all obtained from the same sample, sequenced in a study of Ad26.COV2.S vaccination and SARS-CoV-2 variants. The method was immunoSEQ multiplex PCR; TCRdb's version includes in-frame clones alone and lacks a portion of them. The sample lists 300,000 to 400,000 clones, under 90% seen once, with over 5% in the top ten. Specified treatment: roughly 20 received Ad26.COV2.S at low or high dose, single or two shots; roughly five received placebo; per-sample allocation not given. Sample collection was performed on day 63 after the first vaccine or placebo injection. The specimen was peripheral blood, collected in a trial of Ad26.COV2.S vaccine versus placebo. The receptors originated from a person between 18 and 59 years old who received the Ad26.COV2.S COVID-19 vaccine or a placebo.

V gene TRBV2 combines with J gene TRBJ2-7; 8 nucleotides match TRBD1. The CDR3 length is 13 residues. In germline, CDR1 is SNHLY, CDR2 FYNNEI. V was clipped by 5 bases and J by 11 bases; unmatched bases: 11. CDR3 protein: CASSTGTGPNEYF. The CDR3 nucleotides are TGTGCCAGCAGTACCGGGACAGGTCCAAACGAGTACTTC. Combining the CDR3 with reference TRBV2 and TRBJ2-7 gives the whole variable domain EPEVTQTPSHQVTQMGQEVILRCVPISNHLYFYWYRQILGQKVEFLVSFYNNEISEKSEIFDDQFSVERPDGSNFTLKIRSTKLEDSAMYFCASSTGTGPNEYFGPGTRLTVT.

This chain links TRBV14 with TRBJ1-2; D uncertain. Trimming removed 0 bases from V and 8 bases from J, with 7 bases in between. This CDR3 region has 12 residues. Per germline, CDR1 SGHDN and CDR2 FVKESK. Written as DNA, the CDR3 is TGTGCCAGCAGCCAAGATGCCGTGGGCTACACCTTC. It codes for CASSQDAVGYTF.

The CDR3 loop is CASSLVKGESLLANYGYTF. The CDR3 DNA reads TGTGCCAGCAGCTTAGTCAAAGGGGAATCACTCTTAGCTAACTATGGCTACACCTTC. The chain couples TRBV7-6 to TRBJ1-2; D perhaps matches TRBD1 (5 bases). CDR1 and CDR2 from the germline V gene are SGHVS and FNYEAQ. The V end was cut by 1 base, the J end by 0 bases, with 21 bases between. The CDR3 covers 19 residues.

This chain links TRBV27 with TRBJ2-7, with TRBD1 identical over 9 bases. This CDR3 comprises 17 residues. With V trimmed by 2 bases and J by 6 bases, 14 bases remained unmatched. The germline CDR1 and CDR2 sequences are MNHEY and SMNVEV (reference sequence). In nucleotides, the CDR3 is TGTGCCAGCAGTTTAATCGTCCCGGACAGGGGTCTTTTCGAGCAGTACGTC. Translation gives CASSLIVPDRGLFEQYV.

As DNA, the CDR3 is TGCGCCAGCAGCCCCGACGGCGGCTCTGGAAACACCATATATTTT. Translation gives CASSPDGGSGNTIYF. The J gene is TRBJ1-3, the V gene TRBV4-1; D is uncertain. Germline V gene sequence: CDR1 MGHRA, CDR2 YSYEKL. V was shortened by 4 bases and J by 0 bases, with 10 bases between the two germline ends. This CDR3 has 15 residues.

This clone was picked up a small number of times. The chain combines TRBV25-1 with TRBJ1-5; a possible D gene is TRBD1 (6 bases). CDR3 length equals 12 residues. Germline CDR1 and CDR2: MGHDK and SYGVNS. Deletions cut 3 bases from V and 9 bases from J, with 9 bases between. The CDR3 region is CASSDQTGPQHF. Written as DNA, the CDR3 is TGTGCCAGCAGTGATCAGACAGGGCCCCAGCATTTT.

V and J are TRBV3-1 (or the pseudogene TRBV3-2) and TRBJ1-2; unclear D gene. V lost 4 bases to trimming and J lost 4 bases, with 10 bases between them. This CDR3 comprises 13 residues. Germline CDR1 reads LGHDT; CDR2 reads YNNKEL (reference sequence). CDR3 in DNA: TGTGCCAGCAGCCGGACGGATTTCTATGGCTACACCTTC. Its protein is CASSRTDFYGYTF.

CDR3: CASRTGLQNTGELFF. In DNA, the CDR3 is TGTGCCAGTAGGACGGGACTCCAGAACACCGGGGAGCTGTTTTTT. The gene calls are TRBV19 and TRBJ2-2; tentative D call: TRBD2 (6 bases). Germline V CDR1 and CDR2: LNHDA, SQIVND (reference sequence). The V and J ends lost 6 bases and 1 base respectively, with 12 bases between them. This CDR3 comprises 15 residues.

This chain links TRBV15 with TRBJ1-2, with D maybe TRBD1 (5 bases). V lost 3 bases to trimming and J lost 5 bases, with 19 bases between them. This CDR3 region has 16 residues. The V gene's germline CDR1 is LNHNV and CDR2 YYDKDF (reference sequence). The CDR3 DNA is TGTGCCACCAGCAGTACAACAGGTGCGGAGACTTATGGCTACACCTTC. It yields the protein CATSSTTGAETYGYTF.

The chain links TRBV9 to TRBJ1-1; tentative D call: TRBD1 (5 bases). Germline-derived CDR1 and CDR2 are SGDLS and YYNGEE. The V and J ends lost 4 bases and 1 base respectively, with 17 bases between them. CDR3 size: 16 residues. The CDR3, as DNA: TGTGCCAGCAGCCTCGACCCAGGGCAGAGGAACACTGAAGCTTTCTTT. Protein: CASSLDPGQRNTEAFF.

The chain links TRBV6-5 to TRBJ1-1, with TRBD1 as a possible D gene (5 bases). Germline V lookup: CDR1 MNHEY, CDR2 SVGAGI. V was trimmed by 4 bases and J by 0 bases, leaving 15 bases between them. The CDR3 length is 16 residues. CDR3 loop: CASSSLTQGMNTEAFF. The CDR3 nucleotides read TGTGCCAGCAGTTCTCTAACCCAGGGAATGAACACTGAAGCTTTCTTT.

J is TRBJ1-4 and V is TRBV4-3; no firm D call. Germline values: CDR1 LGHNA, CDR2 YSLEER. The ends were cut back, 5 bases at V and 6 bases at J, with 19 bases in the middle. CDR3 length: 16 amino acids. The CDR3 loop reads CASSSKPRQPHEKLFF. The CDR3 DNA reads as TGCGCCAGCAGCTCAAAGCCGAGACAACCTCATGAAAAACTGTTTTTT.

The CDR3 DNA sequence: TGTGCCAGCAGTGAAGCGGGGCGCACTGAAGCTTTCTTT. Its protein product is CASSEAGRTEAFF. The chain has TRBV2 and TRBJ1-1; D perhaps matches TRBD1 (5 bases). Germline CDR1 and CDR2: SNHLY and FYNNEI. The V gene lost 0 bases and the J gene lost 4 bases, with 6 bases spanning the gap. The CDR3 runs to 13 residues.

A few counts support this clone. This chain connects TRBV7-9 to TRBJ2-7; 7 bases match TRBD1. This CDR3 contains 14 residues. The ends lost 1 base at V and 3 bases at J; junction bases unmatched: 3. Germline V gene data show CDR1 as SEHNR and CDR2 as FQNEAQ (reference sequence). CDR3 coding DNA: TGTGCCAGCAGCTTAGTAGCAGGGGGCTACGAGCAGTACTTC. Amino acids: CASSLVAGGYEQYF.

The CDR3 reads CASSSSSGTDTQYF. The CDR3, as DNA: TGTGCCAGCAGCTCTAGTAGCGGCACAGATACGCAGTATTTT. The chain joins TRBV13 to TRBJ2-3; TRBD2 is a possible D gene (5 bases). V dropped 4 bases and J dropped 1 base, with 9 bases sitting between them. Per the germline V gene, CDR1 is PRHDT and CDR2 is FYEKMQ (reference sequence). This CDR3 spans 14 amino acids.

The rearrangement uses TRBV19 and TRBJ1-6; D is unresolved. CDR3 length: 12 amino acids. CDR1 LNHDA and CDR2 SQIVND come from the germline V gene (reference sequence). V gave up 2 bases and J gave up 9 bases, with 5 bases separating them. The CDR3 DNA reads TGTGCCAGTAGTATACGGAGTTCACCCCTCCACTTT. Its protein is CASSIRSSPLHF.

This clone is a singleton in its sample. The chain joins TRBV28 to TRBJ1-5; 7 nucleotides align to TRBD1. The V and J ends lost 4 bases and 0 bases, in that order; junction bases with no gene match: 15. The CDR3 length is 19 residues. CDR1 MDHEN and CDR2 SYDVKM come from the germline V gene. CDR3 sequence (DNA): TGTGCCAGCAGTTCCACTAAGGGGGCTCGTCTTATTAGCAATCAGCCCCAGCATTTT. Translated: CASSSTKGARLISNQPQHF.

This rearrangement joins TRBV4-2 to TRBJ1-1, with 8 bases aligning to TRBD1. V was clipped by 3 bases and J by 2 bases; unmatched bases: 2. CDR1 and CDR2 (germline): LGHNA, YNFKEQ. The CDR3 is 14 residues long. The DNA of the CDR3 is TGTGCCAGCAGCCACGACAGGGGTAACACTGAAGCTTTCTTT. Protein sequence: CASSHDRGNTEAFF.

V usage is TRBV5-5 and J usage is TRBJ2-7; TRBD1 matches 8 bases. Germline V gene lookup returns CDR1 SGHKS and CDR2 YYEKEE (reference sequence). V gave up 2 bases and J gave up 7 bases; unmatched junction bases: 11. The CDR3 loop spans 15 amino acids. The CDR3 DNA follows: TGTGCCAGCAGCTTTTTGACAGGGGCTATCTCGGAGCAGTACGTC. Its protein product is CASSFLTGAISEQYV.